These T cell receptor beta chains were read from a single sample in a study of regulatory T cells in long-lasting Graves disease. In TCRdb, the multiplex PCR reads were re-called with MiXCR into one record per CDR3 protein. The sample carries about 430,000 distinct CDR3 sequences, 21% recorded once. The material was peripheral blood mononuclear cells (PBMCs), obtained when the disease was refractory, from a patient treated with antithyroid drugs. These receptors were taken from a female donor with Graves disease. Each CDR3 is given without its conserved first and last residue. The order of the fields is J gene, D gene, V gene, CDR3 protein. D genes are given only for firm matches.

>TRBJ1-1|TRBD1|TRBV28
ASSFPTGRTEAF
>TRBJ1-4|NA|TRBV30
AWSVLGGYNEKLF
>TRBJ2-3|NA|TRBV27
ASSMSREVGSGTDTQY
>TRBJ1-2|TRBD1|TRBV19
ASSIKTGWGYGYT
>TRBJ2-5|NA|TRBV9
ASSASPREETQY
>TRBJ2-7|NA|TRBV5-4
ASSHGDVPYEQY
>TRBJ2-7|TRBD1|TRBV20-1
SARAVSGGLGEQY
>TRBJ2-7|NA|TRBV15
ATSRSGSLSYEQY
>TRBJ2-2|NA|TRBV4-1
ASSHPALGELF
>TRBJ2-7|TRBD2|TRBV6-1
ASSPGRSSGRLYEQY
>TRBJ2-5|NA|TRBV6-1
ASSEARETQY
>TRBJ2-2|NA|TRBV9
ASSVVSSGAGELF
>TRBJ1-4|NA|TRBV12-3/TRBV12-4
ASTQGFSEKLF
>TRBJ2-5|NA|TRBV20-1
SARGWDENFASQY
>TRBJ2-7|TRBD1|TRBV29-1
SVTGVLYEQY
>TRBJ2-7|NA|TRBV4-2
ASSQDRGLGYEQY
>TRBJ1-5|TRBD1|TRBV7-8
ASSPGQGSNQPQH
>TRBJ1-4|TRBD1|TRBV4-2
ASSQGVGRGRLF
>TRBJ2-3|TRBD2|TRBV10-3
AISDGTSGSWADTQY
>TRBJ1-2|TRBD1|TRBV20-1
SASGTGDSYGYT
>TRBJ2-2|NA|TRBV24-1
ATSDGTNTGELF
>TRBJ2-7|TRBD1|TRBV10-3
AISESRDRPYEQY
>TRBJ1-1|NA|TRBV12-3/TRBV12-4
ASSLNGNTEAF
>TRBJ2-1|NA|TRBV20-1
SARSPGNEQF
>TRBJ2-3|NA|TRBV12-3/TRBV12-4
ANSSFPETADTQY
>TRBJ2-5|TRBD2|TRBV6-2/TRBV6-3
ASSTGDPSGSGETQY
>TRBJ2-7|NA|TRBV3-1
ASSQDYSGLSYEQY
>TRBJ2-2|NA|TRBV7-8
ASSLRLEEGELF
>TRBJ2-7|NA|TRBV2
ASSELAEQY
>TRBJ2-7|TRBD2|TRBV15
ATSKGTSLSYEQY
>TRBJ1-1|TRBD1|TRBV28
ASITTGDNEAF
>TRBJ2-7|NA|TRBV10-2
ASSGSFYEQY
>TRBJ2-7|NA|TRBV10-3
AISESTYEQY
>TRBJ1-6|TRBD1|TRBV27
ASSYSLDRARSPLH
>TRBJ2-2|TRBD2|TRBV20-1
SARVGRLAGNTGELF
>TRBJ2-2|NA|TRBV30
AWRGLTGELF
>TRBJ1-6|NA|TRBV6-1
ASSLDARAGSPLH
>TRBJ1-1|TRBD1|TRBV5-1
ASSLVGTVNTEAF
>TRBJ2-1|NA|TRBV7-9
ASSAGIVSYNEQF
>TRBJ1-1|NA|TRBV7-9
ASSSVGGLTEAF
>TRBJ2-7|TRBD2|TRBV12-3/TRBV12-4
ASRRGLAGPYEQY
>TRBJ1-2|TRBD1|TRBV28
ASSSGQGVRYIHGYT
>TRBJ2-5|NA|TRBV2
ASSALGTETQY
>TRBJ1-2|NA|TRBV19
ASSPDRPSYGYT
>TRBJ2-7|TRBD1|TRBV25-1
ASSEWGGQAAGEQY